One and the same sample provided the 26 T cell receptor beta chains below, sequenced in a study of shared clonotypes between healthy human individuals. TCRdb keeps only in-frame clones here, not all; method: immunoSEQ multiplex PCR. There are hundreds of thousands of clones in the sample; roughly 70% occur only once, and approximately 1.7% lies in the top ten. Sequencing used memory CD4+ T cells sorted from blood. Sample subset: CD45RA-negative fraction. These receptors all stem from a woman in her twenties or thirties in good health.

Concerning this clone: This sample includes further DNA sequences coding for the same CDR3. The chain recombines TRBV5-1 with TRBJ1-4, with a possible D match to TRBD1 (5 bases). The ends were cut back, 0 bases at V and 3 bases at J, with 12 bases in the middle. Germline V gene lookup returns CDR1 SGHRS and CDR2 YFSETQ. This CDR3 spans 16 amino acids. For the CDR3, the DNA is TGCGCCAGCAGCTTGGATAGGCAGGGTCCTAATGAAAAACTGTTTTTT. Translated, it gives CASSLDRQGPNEKLFF.

This rearrangement joins TRBV7-6 to TRBJ2-7; the D is unclear. V was pared by 5 bases and J by 8 bases, with 13 bases between. The CDR3 is 12 amino acids. The germline gives CDR1 SGHVS, CDR2 FNYEAQ. In DNA, the CDR3 is TGTGCCAGCAGCAAAAGAGTCGGTCAGCAGTACTTC. Amino acid sequence: CASSKRVGQQYF. Combining the CDR3 with reference TRBV7-6 and TRBJ2-7 gives the whole variable domain GAGVSQSPRYKVTKRGQDVALRCDPISGHVSLYWYRQALGQGPEFLTYFNYEAQQDKSGLPNDRFSAERPEGSISTLTIQRTEQRDSAMYRCASSKRVGQQYFGPGTRLTVT.

This clone occurred a few times. This chain's CDR3 is CASSSDTFNNQPQHF. In DNA form, the CDR3 reads TGTGCCAGCAGTTCGGACACTTTTAACAATCAGCCCCAGCATTTT. The V and J genes are TRBV2 and TRBJ1-5; D perhaps matches TRBD1 (5 bases). This CDR3 contains 15 residues. Germline-derived CDR1 and CDR2 are SNHLY and FYNNEI. Deletions cut 5 bases from V and 3 bases from J, with 14 bases between.

J is TRBJ2-2 and V is TRBV10-2, with D perhaps TRBD1 (6 bases). Germline-derived CDR1 and CDR2 are WSHSY and SAAADI. Trimming shortened V by 0 bases and J by 2 bases, and 10 bases separated the two germline ends. The CDR3 contains 16 residues. The CDR3 sequence: CASSESGDTNTGELFF. The CDR3 region has the DNA TGCGCCAGCAGTGAGTCGGGGGACACTAACACCGGGGAGCTGTTTTTT.

The chain joins TRBV25-1 to TRBJ1-1; D uncertain. The ends were cut back, 1 base at V and 5 bases at J, with 14 bases in the middle. Germline CDR1 MGHDK, CDR2 SYGVNS. This CDR3 contains 15 residues. The CDR3: CASSEFGRKRTEAFF. The CDR3 DNA is TGTGCCAGCAGTGAATTCGGACGTAAGAGGACTGAAGCTTTCTTT.

This clone was found many times. V is TRBV7-2 and J is TRBJ1-5; D is ambiguous. V was shortened by 3 bases and J by 1 base, with 10 bases between the two germline ends. From germline, CDR1 is SGHTA and CDR2 FQGNSA. The CDR3 runs to 15 residues. CDR3 sequence reads: CASSFVEGSNQPQHF. CDR3 bases: TGTGCCAGCAGCTTCGTGGAGGGAAGCAATCAGCCCCAGCATTTT.

The chain uses TRBV4-1 and TRBJ1-2, with TRBD1 as a possible D gene (5 bases). Germline V gene sequence: CDR1 MGHRA, CDR2 YSYEKL. The CDR3 runs 14 residues. Deletions cut 2 bases from V and 2 bases from J, with 9 bases between. In nucleotides, the CDR3 is TGCGCCAGCAGCCAACGGGACGGAAACTATGGCTACACCTTC. As protein: CASSQRDGNYGYTF.

This sequence joins TRBV27 and TRBJ1-1; 8 nucleotides line up with TRBD1. Germline trimming cut 3 bases from V and 9 bases from J; bases unmatched to any gene: 6. The germline CDR1 and CDR2 sequences are MNHEY and SMNVEV (reference sequence). The length of the CDR3 is 13 residues. CDR3 sequence (DNA): TGTGCCAGCAGTTTTCAGGGGGCTCCCCAAGCTTTCTTT. Translation gives CASSFQGAPQAFF.

This chain's CDR3 is CASSQGPLDTNEQFF. CDR3 DNA sequence: TGCGCCAGCAGCCAAGGACCTCTGGACACTAATGAGCAGTTCTTC. This sequence joins TRBV4-1 and TRBJ2-1, with a weak D call TRBD1 (5 bases). Trimming took off 1 base at V and 7 bases at J, with 14 bases between the two ends. Germline V gene sequence: CDR1 MGHRA, CDR2 YSYEKL. The CDR3 loop spans 15 amino acids.

The chain is built from TRBV7-3 and TRBJ1-2; TRBD1 matches at 9 bases. Germline V lookup: CDR1 SGHTA, CDR2 FQGTGA. The CDR3 spans 15 residues. V shed 2 bases, J shed 7 bases, and the junction held 8 bases outside the gene matches. CDR3 loop: CASSLEGQGISGYTF. CDR3 nucleotide sequence: TGTGCCAGCAGCTTAGAGGGACAGGGAATCTCTGGCTACACCTTC.

The chain joins TRBV29-1 to TRBJ1-4; no clear D gene. The CDR3 spans 11 residues. CDR1 and CDR2 from the germline V gene are SQVTM and ANQGSEA. Trimming took off 5 bases at V and 5 bases at J, with 6 bases between the two ends. The CDR3 sequence is CSVTGNEKLFF. CDR3 bases: TGCAGCGTTACGGGGAATGAAAAACTGTTTTTT.

The rearrangement uses TRBV5-6 and TRBJ2-7, with 7 nucleotides matching TRBD2. Germline loops: CDR1 SGHDT, CDR2 YYEEEE. J was trimmed by 7 bases and V by 0 bases; bases with no gene match: 13. The CDR3 is made up of 16 amino acids. The CDR3 DNA reads TGTGCCAGCAGCTTGGAGGCGGCGGGAGCACCTCTGGAGCAGTACTTC. Protein product: CASSLEAAGAPLEQYF.

This chain uses TRBV7-8 with TRBJ1-2, with 8 bases matching TRBD1. V lost 2 bases and J lost 5; bases outside the gene matches: 4. Germline loops: CDR1 SGHVS, CDR2 FQNEAQ. CDR3 length equals 14 residues. The CDR3 DNA reads TGTGCCAGCAGCTTATCTCAGGGGGCGTATGGCTACACCTTC. Translating gives CASSLSQGAYGYTF.

This chain joins TRBV10-3 and TRBJ2-5; 8 bases line up with TRBD1. The J call may be wrong; the DNA end is better matched by TRBJ2-7. Germline V gene sequence: CDR1 ENHRY, CDR2 SYGVKD. The CDR3 runs 14 residues. CDR3 sequence (DNA): TGTGCCATCAGTGAATCCGGGACAGGTTACGAGCAGTACTTC. Translated: CAISESGTGYEQYF.

V is TRBV29-1 and J is TRBJ2-1; 7 positions agree with TRBD2. This CDR3 comprises 12 residues. V lost 7 bases and J lost 7; bases outside the gene matches: 7. Germline V gives CDR1 SQVTM, CDR2 ANQGSEA. CDR3 DNA: TGCAGCGAGAAAGCTAGCGGAAATGAGCAGTTCTTC. Translated, it gives CSEKASGNEQFF.

Points on this clone: It may be a read error: a sequence one base away is much more abundant. Other DNA sequences in the same sample also yield this CDR3. The chain employs TRBV7-2 and TRBJ2-7, with D perhaps TRBD1 (6 bases). Trimming left V 1 base short and J 1 base short, with 8 bases between. There are 14 residues in the CDR3. The V gene's germline CDR1 is SGHTA and CDR2 FQGNSA. The chain's CDR3 is CASSLGGQSYEQYF. DNA of the CDR3: TGTGCCAGCAGCTTAGGAGGACAGTCCTACGAGCAGTACTTC.

The V call is TRBV9, the J call TRBJ1-3; D is ambiguous. The CDR3 is 15 residues long. Germline V gene lookup returns CDR1 SGDLS and CDR2 YYNGEE. V dropped 3 bases and J dropped 0 bases, with 10 bases sitting between them. CDR3 amino acids: CASSAGKHSGNTIYF. The DNA of the CDR3 is TGTGCCAGCAGCGCCGGAAAACACTCTGGAAACACCATATATTTT.

In its sample, this clone was seen a few times. This chain links TRBV2 with TRBJ2-7; D is uncertain. Trimming stripped 8 bases from V and 4 bases from J, with 15 bases between. From germline, CDR1 is SNHLY and CDR2 FYNNEI. The CDR3 loop spans 13 amino acids. Written as DNA, the CDR3 is TGTGCCAGCCTATGGCTCCCCGGGTACGAGCAGTACTTC. Protein: CASLWLPGYEQYF.

The genes are TRBV10-3 and TRBJ2-7; D is possibly TRBD1 (6 bases). The V end was cut by 3 bases, the J end by 1 base, with 10 bases between. Germline V lookup: CDR1 ENHRY, CDR2 SYGVKD. This CDR3 comprises 14 residues. The CDR3 region is CAISDPRGSYEQYF. In DNA, the CDR3 is TGTGCCATCAGTGACCCCAGGGGATCCTACGAGCAGTACTTC.

This clone was found many times. Other DNA sequences of this sample code for an identical CDR3. The gene calls are TRBV5-1 and TRBJ2-1; no clear D. Trimming pared 0 bases from V and 0 bases from J, leaving 7 bases between. This CDR3 spans 15 amino acids. The germline V gene has CDR1 SGHRS and CDR2 YFSETQ. CDR3 coding DNA: TGCGCCAGCAGCTTGGACTCCAGCTCCTACAATGAGCAGTTCTTC. Protein sequence: CASSLDSSSYNEQFF.

The chain has TRBV29-1 and TRBJ1-2; 9 bases match TRBD1. This CDR3 spans 14 amino acids. V lost 7 bases, J lost 6 bases, and 12 bases stayed unmatched. CDR1 and CDR2 from the germline V gene are SQVTM and ANQGSEA. The CDR3 sequence is CSARTGQGQNGYTF. The CDR3 DNA sequence: TGCAGCGCCCGTACAGGACAGGGGCAGAATGGCTACACCTTC.

The gene calls are TRBV6-1 and TRBJ1-5, with TRBD1 as a possible D gene (6 bases). There are 14 residues in the CDR3. Germline-derived CDR1 and CDR2 are MNHNS and SASEGT. V lost 2 bases, J lost 3 bases, and 8 bases lay in between. The CDR3: CASSEWTVNQPQHF. In nucleotides, the CDR3 is TGTGCCAGCAGTGAATGGACAGTCAATCAGCCCCAGCATTTT.

A few counts support this clone. This sequence joins TRBV5-1 and TRBJ2-3; D uncertain. The CDR3 runs to 16 residues. V was pared by 0 bases and J by 4 bases, with 15 bases between. Germline values: CDR1 SGHRS, CDR2 YFSETQ. For the CDR3, the DNA is TGCGCCAGCAGCTTGGACGGCCAAATCCCTCCAGATACGCAGTATTTT. It is translated as CASSLDGQIPPDTQYF.

This clone was counted only a few times. The chain uses TRBV19 and TRBJ1-5; 7 positions match TRBD1. This CDR3 has 14 residues. From germline, CDR1 is LNHDA and CDR2 SQIVND (reference sequence). V gave up 6 bases and J gave up 5 bases; unmatched junction bases: 7. DNA of the CDR3: TGTGCCAGTAGCGCGACAGGGACCCATCAGCCCCAGCATTTT. Encoded protein: CASSATGTHQPQHF.

This clone occurred a few times. V usage is TRBV7-2 and J usage is TRBJ2-1, with 10 bases lining up with TRBD2. Germline V gives CDR1 SGHTA, CDR2 FQGNSA. CDR3 length equals 15 residues. V gave up 5 bases and J gave up 4 bases; unmatched junction bases: 5. CDR3 sequence: CASSKTSGQYNEQFF. CDR3 in DNA: TGTGCCAGCAGCAAGACTAGCGGGCAATACAATGAGCAGTTCTTC.

Concerning this clone itself: The sample has other DNA sequences that encode this CDR3 too. The gene calls are TRBV6-4 and TRBJ2-2, with 7 nucleotides matching TRBD2. This CDR3 is 14 amino acids long. Germline CDR1 MRHNA, CDR2 SNTAGT. After removal of 8 bases from V and 0 bases from J, the junction contained 3 bases not matched to a gene. The CDR3 sequence: CASRSGANTGELFF. CDR3 bases: TGTGCCAGCCGAAGCGGGGCGAACACCGGGGAGCTGTTTTTT.